The 11 T cell receptor beta chains listed next were all sequenced from one sample in a study of T cells of healthy individuals (dated by TCRdb to 2016 to 2019). Libraries were constructed by 5' RACE. For sequencing, an Illumina MiSeq was employed. TCRdb passed the public sequencing reads through fastp at Q25 and MiXCR, retaining productive beta sequences. Rows are combined by CDR3 protein, so each entry shows the most common genes and DNA. The sample table shows some 69,000 distinct CDR3 sequences, and about 16% are seen once. The ten largest clones add up to 4% to 5% of the sample. These receptors all come from a human donor in good health.

This clonotype turned up a few times. This chain connects TRBV4-1 to TRBJ2-1; D not resolved. Between the trimmed V and J ends, which lost 0 bases and 8 bases, there was a span of 11 bases. This CDR3 has 14 amino acids. Germline CDR1 MGHRA, CDR2 YSYEKL. In nucleotides, the CDR3 is TGCGCCAGCAGCCAAGAAAAAACTTGGGATGAGCAGTTCTTC. It specifies CASSQEKTWDEQFF.

CDR3 protein: CASSLDGGSYNEQFF. The CDR3 DNA reads TGTGCCAGCAGCCTAGACGGAGGTTCCTACAATGAGCAGTTCTTC. The chain has TRBV7-9 and TRBJ2-1; D possibly corresponds to TRBD2 (5 bases). CDR3 size: 15 residues. Trimming cost V 5 bases and J 1 base, with 12 bases left between them. Per germline, CDR1 SEHNR and CDR2 FQNEAQ (reference sequence).

The chain is built from TRBV6-5 and TRBJ2-2; TRBD2 aligns across 10 bases. V lost 4 bases, J lost 7 bases, and 18 bases stayed unmatched. In germline, CDR1 is MNHEY, CDR2 SVGAGI. There are 19 residues in the CDR3. As DNA, the CDR3 is TGTGCCAGCAGTTCGTCTGCAACCCCCGGGACTAGCGATTTCGGGGAGCTGTTTTTT. This sequence encodes CASSSSATPGTSDFGELFF.

This clonotype was seen a handful of times. This chain uses TRBV10-1 with TRBJ2-3; unclear D gene. Germline V gene lookup returns CDR1 WNHNN and CDR2 SYGVQD (reference sequence). The CDR3 length is 15 residues. The germline V and J ends were trimmed by 0 bases and 2 bases, with 9 bases remaining between them. The CDR3 DNA reads as TGCGCCAGCAGTGAGTCAAGTCACCCCACAGATACGCAGTATTTT. This translates into CASSESSHPTDTQYF.

The genes are TRBV29-1 and TRBJ2-3; 14 nucleotides align to TRBD2. The CDR3 is made up of 16 amino acids. CDR1 is SQVTM, CDR2 ANQGSEA, per germline. V dropped 4 bases and J dropped 2; count of bases not matched to a gene: 5. CDR3 in amino acids: CSVAAGLAGDTDTQYF. DNA of the CDR3: TGCAGCGTTGCCGCGGGACTAGCGGGGGACACAGATACGCAGTATTTT.

The CDR3 loop reads CASSLYPTDTQYF. The CDR3 bases are TGTGCCAGCAGCCTCTACCCCACAGATACGCAGTATTTT. The rearrangement joins TRBV14 to TRBJ2-3; D not resolved. Trimming shortened V by 4 bases and J by 2 bases, and 7 bases separated the two germline ends. CDR3 size: 13 residues. The germline V gene has CDR1 SGHDN and CDR2 FVKESK.

The chain links TRBV5-1 to TRBJ2-7; D may be TRBD1 (6 bases). V was trimmed by 1 base and J by 3 bases, leaving 17 bases between them. Germline CDR1 reads SGHRS; CDR2 reads YFSETQ. The CDR3 runs to 16 residues. CDR3 residues: CASSLFPRGMDYEQYF. Written as DNA, the CDR3 is TGCGCCAGCAGCTTGTTTCCCAGGGGAATGGACTACGAGCAGTACTTC.

This clonotype was detected many times. The CDR3 is CAWSVGTGDTEAFF. CDR3 sequence (DNA): TGTGCCTGGAGTGTTGGGACAGGGGATACTGAAGCTTTCTTT. This chain links TRBV30 with TRBJ1-1, with 10 bases matching TRBD1. J lost 5 bases, V lost 0 bases, and 3 bases had no gene match. Germline loops: CDR1 GTSNPN, CDR2 SVGIG (reference sequence). There are 14 residues in the CDR3. The full variable domain, its missing parts supplied by reference TRBV30 and TRBJ1-1, is SQTIHQWPATLVQPVGSPLSLECTVEGTSNPNLYWYRQAAGRGLQLLFYSVGIGQISSEVPQNLSASRPQDRQFILSSKKLLLSDSGFYLCAWSVGTGDTEAFFGQGTRLTVV.

This clonotype has ten or more counts. The V gene is TRBV5-6, the J gene TRBJ2-1, with a possible D match to TRBD1 (6 bases). In germline, CDR1 is SGHDT, CDR2 YYEEEE. This CDR3 contains 16 residues. V shed 4 bases and J shed 5 bases, with 19 bases lying between them. CDR3 amino acids: CASSPNRDLYHNEQFF. The CDR3 nucleotides read TGTGCCAGCAGCCCAAACAGGGACCTCTATCACAATGAGCAGTTCTTC.

The chain links TRBV2 to TRBJ2-1; a possible D gene is TRBD2 (6 bases). The germline gives CDR1 SNHLY, CDR2 FYNNEI. The CDR3 spans 14 residues. The V end lost 6 bases, the J end lost 0 bases, and 9 bases lay between the germline ends. As DNA, the CDR3 is TGTGCCAGCAGACGGGAGTCCTCCTACAATGAGCAGTTCTTC. As protein: CASRRESSYNEQFF.

At least ten counts were recorded for this clonotype. The genes are TRBV3-1 and TRBJ1-1, with no clear D. This CDR3 has 13 residues. In germline, CDR1 is LGHDT, CDR2 YNNKEL (reference sequence). Trimming cost V 3 bases and J 6 bases, with 11 bases left between them. The CDR3 is CASSQRGLAEAFF. DNA for the CDR3: TGTGCCAGCAGCCAGAGAGGTTTGGCTGAAGCTTTCTTT.